Below, 8 T cell receptor beta chains from the same sample are listed, as sequenced in a study of PD-1 blockade in classical Hodgkin lymphoma. Time point indicated: newly diagnosed, previously untreated cHL patient sample. Out of thawed PBMCs, magnetic negative selection purified CD4+ T cells. Some clones are missing from TCRdb's copy, which holds only in-frame ones; the method was immunoSEQ multiplex PCR. This table has about 20,000 clones, 75% to 90% appearing once. The sequenced material came from CD4+ T cells from blood. The receptors stem from a human donor with classical Hodgkin lymphoma.

V usage is TRBV6-6 and J usage is TRBJ2-1; tentative D call: TRBD1 (5 bases). Trimming left V 5 bases short and J 0 bases short, with 14 bases between. Germline V lookup: CDR1 MNHNY, CDR2 SVGAGI (reference sequence). The CDR3 covers 16 residues. The CDR3 loop is CASSPRTPTSYNEQFF. The CDR3 coding sequence is TGTGCCAGCAGTCCTCGGACACCTACCTCCTACAATGAGCAGTTCTTC.

This rearrangement joins TRBV19 to TRBJ1-1; D is uncertain. CDR1 LNHDA and CDR2 SQIVND come from the germline V gene (reference sequence). V was clipped by 5 bases and J by 0 bases, with 10 bases between them. The CDR3 has 14 amino acids. CDR3 amino acids: CASSESPLNTEAFF. The CDR3 nucleotides read TGTGCCAGTAGTGAGTCACCGTTGAACACTGAAGCTTTCTTT.

The chain joins TRBV7-9 to TRBJ1-2; no definite D call. The germline V and J ends were trimmed by 3 bases and 3 bases, with 8 bases remaining between them. CDR1 is SEHNR and CDR2 is FQNEAQ in the germline V gene (reference sequence). The CDR3 runs to 13 residues. CDR3 in DNA: TGTGCCAGCAGCTTTGGAAATGACTATGGCTACACCTTC. Its translation: CASSFGNDYGYTF.

V gene TRBV2 combines with J gene TRBJ1-6; D is possibly TRBD1 (6 bases). The CDR3 runs 15 residues. Trimming left V 7 bases short and J 7 bases short, with 17 bases between. CDR1 and CDR2 from the germline V gene are SNHLY and FYNNEI. CDR3 coding DNA: TGTGCCAGCAAGGGGGTAGCAGGGGACAATTCACCCCTCCACTTT. Translating it yields CASKGVAGDNSPLHF.

The chain combines TRBV10-3 with TRBJ1-2; 8 bases match TRBD1. CDR1 ENHRY and CDR2 SYGVKD come from the germline V gene. This CDR3 is 14 amino acids long. With 1 base clipped from V and 8 bases from J, the junction kept 6 bases outside the gene matches. This CDR3 reads CAISELQGAQGYTF. In nucleotides, the CDR3 is TGTGCCATCAGTGAGTTGCAGGGGGCGCAGGGCTACACCTTC.

The DNA for the CDR3 is TGTGCCAGTAGCGTCGACAGGGCCTTGACTGAGCAGTTCTTC. As protein: CASSVDRALTEQFF. The chain uses TRBV19 and TRBJ2-1; TRBD1 agrees at 7 bases. This CDR3 region has 14 residues. Germline loops: CDR1 LNHDA, CDR2 SQIVND (reference sequence). V gave up 6 bases and J gave up 9 bases; unmatched junction bases: 11. The variable domain in full, completed from reference TRBV19 and TRBJ2-1, reads DGGITQSPKYLFRKEGQNVTLSCEQNLNHDAMYWYRQDPGQGLRLIYYSQIVNDFQKGDIAEGYSVSREKKESFPLTVTSAQKNPTAFYLCASSVDRALTEQFFGPGTRLTVL.

The V gene is TRBV4-2, the J gene TRBJ2-2, with D tentatively TRBD1 or TRBD2 (6 bases each). Germline V gene data show CDR1 as LGHNA and CDR2 as YNFKEQ. This CDR3 region has 18 residues. The V and J ends lost 5 bases and 3 bases respectively, with 22 bases between them. The CDR3 reads CASSGGGVINGDTGELFF. In DNA, the CDR3 is TGTGCCAGCAGCGGGGGCGGGGTAATAAATGGGGACACCGGGGAGCTGTTTTTT.

In the case of this clone: The germline gene is not matched at one end of the junction; a read error may be the cause. The chain recombines TRBV6-6 with TRBJ2-1, with TRBD2 identical over 15 bases. The CDR3 extends over 11 amino acids. The germline V gene has CDR1 MNHNY and CDR2 SVGAGI (reference sequence). CDR3 DNA: TGTGCCAGTGGACTAGCGGGAGGGTTGATCTTC. This codes for CASGLAGGLIF.